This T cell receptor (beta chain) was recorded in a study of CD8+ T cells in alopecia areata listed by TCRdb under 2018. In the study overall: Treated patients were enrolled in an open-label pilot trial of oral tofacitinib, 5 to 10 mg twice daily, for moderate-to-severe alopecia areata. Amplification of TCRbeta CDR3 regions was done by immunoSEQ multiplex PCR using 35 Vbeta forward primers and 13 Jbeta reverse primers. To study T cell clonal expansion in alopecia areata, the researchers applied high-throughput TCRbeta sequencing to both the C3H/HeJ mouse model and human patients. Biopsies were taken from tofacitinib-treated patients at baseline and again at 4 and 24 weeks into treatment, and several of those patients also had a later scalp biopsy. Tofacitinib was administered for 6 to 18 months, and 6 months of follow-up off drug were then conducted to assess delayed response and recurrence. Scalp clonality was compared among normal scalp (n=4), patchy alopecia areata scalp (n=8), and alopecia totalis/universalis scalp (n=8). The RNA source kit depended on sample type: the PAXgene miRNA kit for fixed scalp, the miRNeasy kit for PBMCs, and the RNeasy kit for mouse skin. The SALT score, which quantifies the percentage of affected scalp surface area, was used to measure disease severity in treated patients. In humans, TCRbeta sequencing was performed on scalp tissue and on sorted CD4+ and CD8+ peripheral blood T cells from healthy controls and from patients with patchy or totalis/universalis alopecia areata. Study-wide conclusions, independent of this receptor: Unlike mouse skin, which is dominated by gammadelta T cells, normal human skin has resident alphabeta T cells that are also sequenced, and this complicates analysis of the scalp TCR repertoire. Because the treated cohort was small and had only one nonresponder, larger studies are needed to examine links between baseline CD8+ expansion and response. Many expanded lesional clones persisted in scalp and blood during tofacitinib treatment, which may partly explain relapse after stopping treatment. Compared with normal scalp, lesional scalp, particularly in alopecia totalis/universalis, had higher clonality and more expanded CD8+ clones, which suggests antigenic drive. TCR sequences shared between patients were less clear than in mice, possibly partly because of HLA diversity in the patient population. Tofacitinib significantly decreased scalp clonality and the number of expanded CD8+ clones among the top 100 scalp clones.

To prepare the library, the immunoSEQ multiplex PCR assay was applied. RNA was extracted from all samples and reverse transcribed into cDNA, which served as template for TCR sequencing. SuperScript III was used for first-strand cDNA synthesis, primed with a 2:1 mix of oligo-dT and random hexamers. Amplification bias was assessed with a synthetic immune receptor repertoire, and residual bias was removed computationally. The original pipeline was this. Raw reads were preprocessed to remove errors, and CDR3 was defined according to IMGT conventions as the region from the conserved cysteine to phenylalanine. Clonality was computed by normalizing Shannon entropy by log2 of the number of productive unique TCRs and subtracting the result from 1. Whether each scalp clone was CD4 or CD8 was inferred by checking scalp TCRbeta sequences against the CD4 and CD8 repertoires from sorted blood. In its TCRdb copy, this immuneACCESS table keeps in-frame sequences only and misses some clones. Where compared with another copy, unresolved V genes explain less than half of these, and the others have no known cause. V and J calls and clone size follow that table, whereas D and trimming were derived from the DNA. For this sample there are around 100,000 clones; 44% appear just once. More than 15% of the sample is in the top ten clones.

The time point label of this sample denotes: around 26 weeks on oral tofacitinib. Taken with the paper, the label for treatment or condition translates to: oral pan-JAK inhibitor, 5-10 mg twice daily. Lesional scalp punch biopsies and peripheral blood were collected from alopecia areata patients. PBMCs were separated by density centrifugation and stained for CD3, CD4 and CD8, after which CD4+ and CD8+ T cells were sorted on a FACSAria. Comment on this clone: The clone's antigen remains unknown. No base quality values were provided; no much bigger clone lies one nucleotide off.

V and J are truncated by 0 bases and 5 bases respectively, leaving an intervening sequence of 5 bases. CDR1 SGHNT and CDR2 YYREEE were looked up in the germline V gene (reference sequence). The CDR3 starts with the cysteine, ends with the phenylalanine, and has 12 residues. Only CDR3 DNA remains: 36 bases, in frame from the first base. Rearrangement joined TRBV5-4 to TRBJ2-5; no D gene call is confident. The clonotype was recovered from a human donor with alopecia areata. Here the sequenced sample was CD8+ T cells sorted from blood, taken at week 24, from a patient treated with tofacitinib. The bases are TGTGCCAGCAGCTTGGAGGCGGAGACCCAGTACTTC. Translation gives CASSLEAETQYF.